This is a list of T cell receptor beta chains from one sample in a study of blood T cell repertoires in COVID-19. Data came from immunoSEQ multiplex PCR; TCRdb stores just in-frame clones and leaves some out. The data hold fewer than 300,000 clones, with about 89% observed a single time. Sequenced sample: peripheral blood. Receptors originate from a man aged 40-55 years who had recovered from COVID-19. CDR3s include the opening cysteine and the closing phenylalanine or tryptophan. Fields, in order: clone size, D gene, V gene, J gene, CDR3 DNA, CDR3 protein. The D gene is left open where the match is weak. Size values are once, few and many counts, or a class for expanded clones, and some rows have none.

clone_size: NA; d_call: NA; v_call: TRBV6-2/TRBV6-3; j_call: TRBJ1-5; cdr3_nt: TGTGCCAGCAGTTACTATGACAGCCACAATCAGCCCCAGCATTTT; cdr3_aa: CASSYYDSHNQPQHF
clone_size: once; d_call: TRBD2; v_call: TRBV7-8; j_call: TRBJ2-5; cdr3_nt: TGTGCCAGCAGCTCTTATCGACTAGCGGGGAACAGGGGGCGGGAGACCCAGTACTTC; cdr3_aa: CASSSYRLAGNRGRETQYF
clone_size: NA; d_call: NA; v_call: TRBV5-1; j_call: TRBJ2-3; cdr3_nt: TGCGCCAGCAGCTTGGATGTAAGCACAGATACGCAGTATTTT; cdr3_aa: CASSLDVSTDTQYF
clone_size: few; d_call: TRBD1; v_call: TRBV3-1/TRBV3-2; j_call: TRBJ1-2; cdr3_nt: TGTGCCAGCAGCCAAGCCCAGGGGGCAGGAGGCTACACCTTC; cdr3_aa: CASSQAQGAGGYTF
clone_size: NA; d_call: NA; v_call: TRBV5-4; j_call: TRBJ2-2; cdr3_nt: TGTGCCAGCAGGGCGGGGTCGAACACCGGGGAGCTGTTTTTT; cdr3_aa: CASRAGSNTGELFF
clone_size: NA; d_call: TRBD2; v_call: TRBV7-2; j_call: TRBJ2-3; cdr3_nt: TGTGCCAGCAGCTTAGGGGTCCCTAGCGGGAGAGGGACAGATGCGCAGTATTTT; cdr3_aa: CASSLGVPSGRGTDAQYF
clone_size: NA; d_call: NA; v_call: TRBV7-9; j_call: TRBJ1-1; cdr3_nt: TGTGCCAGCAGCACCAACAGGGACGCTTTCTTT; cdr3_aa: CASSTNRDAFF
clone_size: NA; d_call: NA; v_call: TRBV6-6; j_call: TRBJ2-7; cdr3_nt: TGTGCCAGCAGCCACTCCTACGAGCAGTACTTC; cdr3_aa: CASSHSYEQYF
clone_size: NA; d_call: NA; v_call: TRBV27; j_call: TRBJ1-5; cdr3_nt: TGTGCCAGCAGTTTATCGCCAGGGGTCGGCCAGCCCCAGCATTTT; cdr3_aa: CASSLSPGVGQPQHF
clone_size: NA; d_call: TRBD2; v_call: TRBV6-5; j_call: TRBJ2-2; cdr3_nt: TGTGCCAGCAGTTCGGCTAGCGGGGGCCCCACCGGGGAGCTGTTTTTT; cdr3_aa: CASSSASGGPTGELFF
clone_size: NA; d_call: NA; v_call: TRBV7-9; j_call: TRBJ2-6; cdr3_nt: TGTGCCAGCAGCACATTGACACGCACCTCTGGGGCCAACGTCCTGACTTTC; cdr3_aa: CASSTLTRTSGANVLTF
clone_size: NA; d_call: NA; v_call: TRBV2; j_call: TRBJ2-7; cdr3_nt: TGTGCCAGCAGTACGGACATCTACGAGCAGTACTTC; cdr3_aa: CASSTDIYEQYF
clone_size: NA; d_call: NA; v_call: TRBV25-1; j_call: TRBJ1-4; cdr3_nt: TGTGCCAGCAGTGAGTCTCGCGGCGGAGGGAAACTGTTTTTT; cdr3_aa: CASSESRGGGKLFF
clone_size: NA; d_call: NA; v_call: TRBV23-1; j_call: TRBJ1-1; cdr3_nt: TGCGCCAGCAGTCAATCTGAGTCAGGGCGATGGACTGAAGCTTTCTTT; cdr3_aa: CASSQSESGRWTEAFF
clone_size: NA; d_call: TRBD1; v_call: TRBV9; j_call: TRBJ1-1; cdr3_nt: TGTGCCAGCAGCGTAGAGGGGACAGGGCCCTGGGCCACTGAAGCTTTCTTT; cdr3_aa: CASSVEGTGPWATEAFF
clone_size: NA; d_call: TRBD1; v_call: TRBV5-1; j_call: TRBJ2-6; cdr3_nt: TGCGCCAGCAGCTTGTTCGGACAGGTTATAAGCTCTGGGGCCAACGTCCTGACTTTC; cdr3_aa: CASSLFGQVISSGANVLTF
clone_size: NA; d_call: NA; v_call: TRBV6-1; j_call: TRBJ1-4; cdr3_nt: TGTGCCAGCAGTGAGACAAGGATAGTCGGAAAACTGTTTTTT; cdr3_aa: CASSETRIVGKLFF
clone_size: once; d_call: NA; v_call: TRBV12-5; j_call: TRBJ1-3; cdr3_nt: TGTGCTAGTGGTTTGGTAAACGAAGGAGGCTTCCTCTCTGGAAACACCATATATTTT; cdr3_aa: CASGLVNEGGFLSGNTIYF
clone_size: NA; d_call: TRBD2; v_call: TRBV5-1; j_call: TRBJ2-1; cdr3_nt: TGCGCCAGCAGCTCCTTGACTAGCGGGACTTTGGGAGCCTACAATGAGCAGTTCTTC; cdr3_aa: CASSSLTSGTLGAYNEQFF
clone_size: NA; d_call: NA; v_call: TRBV2; j_call: TRBJ1-3; cdr3_nt: TGTGCCAGCAGTGGAGGGTTGGCAGGAACTGGAAACACCATATATTTT; cdr3_aa: CASSGGLAGTGNTIYF
clone_size: NA; d_call: NA; v_call: TRBV7-9; j_call: TRBJ2-7; cdr3_nt: TGTGCCAGCATCGAAAGACATGACTCCTACGAGCAGTACTTC; cdr3_aa: CASIERHDSYEQYF
clone_size: NA; d_call: NA; v_call: TRBV19; j_call: TRBJ1-5; cdr3_nt: TGTGCCAGTAGAATCGACAGCTATAATCAGCCCCAGCATTTT; cdr3_aa: CASRIDSYNQPQHF